These T cell receptor beta chains were read from a single sample in a study of cytomegalovirus exposure and HLA in healthy donors. The table came from immunoSEQ multiplex PCR; TCRdb's copy has only in-frame clones and leaves some out. The data show roughly 99,000 clones, roughly 82% seen once. The sequenced sample was PBMCs. The receptors stem from a man under 40 in good health and CMV-seropositive. The CDR3 runs from the conserved cysteine through the conserved F or W. D genes are given only for firm matches. Clone sizes are given selectively: once, few, many, or a class where the clone is expanded.

14	-	TRBD1	TRBJ2-5	TRBV5-1	CASSRGTAQETQYF	TGCGCCAGCAGCAGAGGGACAGCGCAAGAGACCCAGTACTTC
16	-	-	TRBJ2-7	TRBV11-3	CASSLSRDGGLYEQYF	TGTGCCAGCAGCTTGAGCCGGGATGGAGGCCTTTACGAGCAGTACTTC
12	-	-	TRBJ2-1	TRBV29-1	CSVEDQRVEQFF	TGCAGCGTTGAAGATCAGAGGGTCGAGCAGTTCTTC
15	-	-	TRBJ1-5	TRBV4-2	CASSARGGRGQPQHF	TGTGCCAGCAGCGCCCGAGGGGGTAGGGGCCAGCCCCAGCATTTT
13	-	-	TRBJ2-7	TRBV7-9	CASSATETYEQYF	TGTGCCAGCAGCGCGACTGAAACCTACGAGCAGTACTTC
14	-	TRBD2	TRBJ2-5	TRBV29-1	CSVENSGGSWTQYF	TGCAGCGTTGAAAATAGCGGGGGGTCGTGGACCCAGTACTTC
16	-	-	TRBJ2-5	TRBV4-1	CASSQDRGGPQETQYF	TGCGCCAGCAGCCAAGACAGGGGTGGGCCCCAAGAGACCCAGTACTTC
16	few	-	TRBJ2-7	TRBV5-5	CASSLGSGGTTYEQYF	TGTGCCAGCAGCTTAGGGTCTGGCGGGACCACCTACGAGCAGTACTTC
17	-	TRBD1	TRBJ1-3	TRBV19	CASSIDRTGGTGNTIYF	TGTGCCAGTAGTATAGATCGGACAGGGGGCACTGGAAACACCATATATTTT
15	-	TRBD2	TRBJ2-1	TRBV5-1	CASRRRGSSYNEQFF	TGCGCCAGCAGGAGGCGGGGGTCCTCCTACAATGAGCAGTTCTTC
14	-	-	TRBJ1-1	TRBV25-1	CASSARTVNTEAFF	TGTGCCAGCAGTGCCCGGACAGTGAACACTGAAGCTTTCTTT
17	-	TRBD2	TRBJ2-3	TRBV13	CASSDRTSGYSTDTQYF	TGTGCCAGCAGCGATCGGACTAGCGGATATAGCACAGATACGCAGTATTTT
15	-	-	TRBJ1-4	TRBV19	CASSIGEGSSEKLFF	TGTGCCAGTAGTATAGGTGAAGGGAGTAGTGAAAAACTGTTTTTC
15	-	TRBD1	TRBJ1-5	TRBV7-9	CASSSGPDRDQPQHF	TGTGCCAGCAGCTCGGGCCCAGACAGGGATCAGCCCCAGCATTTT
15	once	TRBD1	TRBJ1-2	TRBV6-1	CASSEALGQGRGYTF	TGTGCCAGCAGTGAAGCGCTAGGACAGGGGCGAGGCTACACCTTC
12	-	-	TRBJ1-2	TRBV7-3	CARPLEFYGYTF	TGTGCCAGGCCCTTGGAGTTCTATGGCTACACCTTC
13	once	TRBD1	TRBJ1-1	TRBV6-6	CATTGQGSTEAFF	TGTGCCACCACCGGACAGGGGAGCACTGAAGCTTTCTTT
14	-	TRBD1	TRBJ1-2	TRBV6-5	CASTFDRAGYGYTF	TGTGCCAGCACCTTCGACAGGGCTGGGTATGGCTACACCTTC
15	once	-	TRBJ2-1	TRBV15	CATSRDFIGQLEQFF	TGTGCCACCAGCAGAGATTTCATTGGACAGTTGGAGCAGTTCTTC
16	-	TRBD1	TRBJ2-3	TRBV27	CASSVYIGGGTDTQYF	TGTGCCAGCAGTGTGTATATAGGGGGCGGCACAGATACGCAGTATTTT
13	-	-	TRBJ2-7	TRBV5-1	CASSRAGSWEQYF	TGCGCCAGCTCTCGCGCCGGGTCTTGGGAGCAGTACTTC
13	-	TRBD1	TRBJ2-1	TRBV6-6	CASKLEGDSSYFF	TGTGCCTCTAAACTAGAGGGGGACAGTTCCTATTTCTTC
14	-	-	TRBJ1-4	TRBV10-1	CASSASSTNEKLFF	TGCGCCAGCAGTGCGTCCTCAACTAATGAAAAACTGTTTTTT
16	few	-	TRBJ2-1	TRBV12-2	CASRSDGLRGDNEQFF	TGTGCAAGTCGTTCAGACGGCCTCAGAGGTGACAATGAGCAGTTCTTC
15	-	TRBD2	TRBJ2-7	TRBV5-4	CASSLPSGGSYEQYF	TGTGCCAGCAGTTTACCTAGCGGGGGTTCCTACGAGCAGTACTTC
16	-	TRBD1	TRBJ1-5	TRBV6-6	CASSPRQGVDQRPQHF	TGTGCCAGCAGTCCCCGACAGGGGGTTGATCAACGGCCCCAGCATTTT
18	-	-	TRBJ2-6	TRBV18	CASSRPTGWASGANGLTF	TGTGCCAGCTCACGCCCGACAGGCTGGGCGTCTGGGGCCAACGGCCTGACTTTC
17	-	TRBD2	TRBJ2-6	TRBV27	CASSLWAGGNGANVLTF	TGTGCCAGCAGTTTATGGGCGGGGGGGAATGGGGCCAACGTCCTGACTTTC
14	-	TRBD1	TRBJ1-2	TRBV19	CASLRTGDYYGYTF	TGTGCCAGTTTACGGACAGGGGATTACTATGGCTACACCTTC
18	-	-	TRBJ1-2	TRBV19	CASSLGGRALLQHYGYTF	TGTGCCAGTAGTCTGGGGGGGAGGGCGTTGTTACAACACTATGGCTACACCTTC
15	-	TRBD2	TRBJ2-1	TRBV7-6	CASSTSGASYNEQFF	TGTGCCAGCAGCACTAGCGGGGCGTCCTACAATGAGCAGTTCTTC
13	-	TRBD1	TRBJ2-7	TRBV19	CASSIGDRVHQYF	TGTGCCAGTAGTATAGGGGACAGGGTGCATCAGTACTTC
15	-	-	TRBJ2-3	TRBV27	CASRPSLGGGGTQYF	TGTGCCAGCAGGCCCTCGTTGGGGGGCGGGGGTACGCAGTATTTT
12	-	TRBD2	TRBJ2-3	TRBV7-9	CASSSGGTRGYF	TGTGCCAGCAGCTCTGGGGGGACTAGAGGGTATTTT
15	-	-	TRBJ2-5	TRBV7-7	CASSFSGLYQETQYF	TGTGCTAGCAGCTTTAGCGGCCTCTACCAAGAGACCCAGTACTTC
17	few	TRBD1	TRBJ1-1	TRBV5-1	CASSLVLTGGGRTEAFF	TGCGCCAGCAGCTTGGTTTTAACAGGGGGGGGTCGGACTGAAGCTTTCTTT
16	-	-	TRBJ2-1	TRBV6-5	CASSYSAGHAGNEQFF	TGTGCCAGCAGTTACTCGGCGGGGCACGCGGGGAATGAGCAGTTCTTC
16	-	TRBD1	TRBJ1-6	TRBV5-1	CASSLDRTGYNSPLHF	TGCGCCAGCAGCTTGGACCGGACAGGGTATAATTCACCCCTCCACTTT
16	-	TRBD1	TRBJ2-7	TRBV27	CASSSGTGRSSYEQYF	TGTGCCAGCAGTTCCGGGACAGGGAGGAGCTCCTACGAGCAGTACTTC
13	medium-sized	-	TRBJ1-1	TRBV6-6	CASSSLGVTEAFF	TGTGCCAGCAGTTCCCTAGGGGTTACTGAAGCTTTCTTT
13	-	TRBD1	TRBJ1-2	TRBV11-3	CASSTTGGYGYTF	TGTGCCAGCAGCACCACAGGGGGTTATGGCTACACCTTC
17	-	-	TRBJ2-3	TRBV18	CASSPPVRPTKGDTQYF	TGTGCCAGCTCACCACCGGTACGGCCCACCAAGGGGGATACGCAGTATTTT
14	few	-	TRBJ2-3	TRBV9	CASSVGSPGDTQYF	TGTGCCAGCAGCGTAGGATCCCCGGGGGATACGCAGTATTTT
15	few	TRBD1	TRBJ1-1	TRBV5-1	CASSLGQGMNTEAFF	TGCGCCAGCAGCCTAGGACAGGGGATGAACACTGAAGCTTTCTTT